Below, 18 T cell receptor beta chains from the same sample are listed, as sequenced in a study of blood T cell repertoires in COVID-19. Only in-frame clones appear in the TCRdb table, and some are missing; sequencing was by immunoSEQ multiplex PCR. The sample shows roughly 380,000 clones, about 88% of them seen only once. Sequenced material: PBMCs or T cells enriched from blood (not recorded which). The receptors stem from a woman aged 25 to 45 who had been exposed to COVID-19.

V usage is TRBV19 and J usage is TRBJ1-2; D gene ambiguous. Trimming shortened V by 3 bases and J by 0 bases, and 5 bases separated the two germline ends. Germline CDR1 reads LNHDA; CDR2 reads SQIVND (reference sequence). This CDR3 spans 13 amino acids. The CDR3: CASSILANYGYTF. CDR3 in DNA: TGTGCCAGTAGTATCCTAGCTAACTATGGCTACACCTTC.

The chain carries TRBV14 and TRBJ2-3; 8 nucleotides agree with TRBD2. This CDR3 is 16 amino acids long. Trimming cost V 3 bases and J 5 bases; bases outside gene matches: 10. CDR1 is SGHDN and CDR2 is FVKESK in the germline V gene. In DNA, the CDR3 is TGTGCCAGCAGCCAGGGAAACGGCGGGAGGCGAGATACGCAGTATTTT. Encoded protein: CASSQGNGGRRDTQYF.

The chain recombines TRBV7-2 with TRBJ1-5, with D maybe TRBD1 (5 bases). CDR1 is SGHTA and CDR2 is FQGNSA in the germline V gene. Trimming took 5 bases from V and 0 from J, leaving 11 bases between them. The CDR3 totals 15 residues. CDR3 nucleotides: TGTGCCAGCAGCCTCGGACACCATAGCAATCAGCCCCAGCATTTT. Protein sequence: CASSLGHHSNQPQHF.

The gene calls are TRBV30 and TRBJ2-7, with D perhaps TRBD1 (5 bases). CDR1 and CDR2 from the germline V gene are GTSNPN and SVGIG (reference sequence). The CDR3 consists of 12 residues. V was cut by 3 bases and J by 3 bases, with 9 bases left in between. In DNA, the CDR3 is TGTGCCTGGAGCGGACATTTCTACGAGCAGTACTTC. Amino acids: CAWSGHFYEQYF.

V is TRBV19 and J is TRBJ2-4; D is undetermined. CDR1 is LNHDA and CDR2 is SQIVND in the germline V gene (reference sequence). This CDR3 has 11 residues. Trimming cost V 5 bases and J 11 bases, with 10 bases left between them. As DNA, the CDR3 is TGTGCCAGTAGTGTCGGAGCAGTTCAGTACTTC. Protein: CASSVGAVQYF. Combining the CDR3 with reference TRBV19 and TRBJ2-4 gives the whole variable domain DGGITQSPKYLFRKEGQNVTLSCEQNLNHDAMYWYRQDPGQGLRLIYYSQIVNDFQKGDIAEGYSVSREKKESFPLTVTSAQKNPTAFYLCASSVGAVQYFGAGTRLSVL.

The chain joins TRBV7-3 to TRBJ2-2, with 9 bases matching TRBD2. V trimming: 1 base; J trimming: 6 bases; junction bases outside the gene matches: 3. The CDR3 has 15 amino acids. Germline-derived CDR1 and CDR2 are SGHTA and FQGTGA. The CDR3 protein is CASSLIAGDSGELFF. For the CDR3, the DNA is TGTGCCAGCAGCTTAATAGCGGGAGACTCCGGGGAGCTGTTTTTT. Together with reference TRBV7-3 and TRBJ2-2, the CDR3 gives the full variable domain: GAGVSQTPSNKVTEKGKYVELRCDPISGHTALYWYRQSLGQGPEFLIYFQGTGAADDSGLPNDRFFAVRPEGSVSTLKIQRTERGDSAVYLCASSLIAGDSGELFFGEGSRLTVL.

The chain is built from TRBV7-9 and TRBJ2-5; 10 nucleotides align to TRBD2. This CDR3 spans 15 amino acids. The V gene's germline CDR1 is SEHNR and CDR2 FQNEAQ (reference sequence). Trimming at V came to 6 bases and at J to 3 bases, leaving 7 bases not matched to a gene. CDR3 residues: CASSHPGLAKETQYF. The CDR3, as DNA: TGTGCCAGCAGTCATCCGGGACTAGCGAAAGAGACCCAGTACTTC.

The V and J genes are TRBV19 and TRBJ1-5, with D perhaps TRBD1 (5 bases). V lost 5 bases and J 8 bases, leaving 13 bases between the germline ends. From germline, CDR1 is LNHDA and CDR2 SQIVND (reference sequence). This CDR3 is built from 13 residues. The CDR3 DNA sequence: TGTGCCAGTAGTCAACAGGCCTCTAAGCCCCAGCATTTT. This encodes CASSQQASKPQHF.

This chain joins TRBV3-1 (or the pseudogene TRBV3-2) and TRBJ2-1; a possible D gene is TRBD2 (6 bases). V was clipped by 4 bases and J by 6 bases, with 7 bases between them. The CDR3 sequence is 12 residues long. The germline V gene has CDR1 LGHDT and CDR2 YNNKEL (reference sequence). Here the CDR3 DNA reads TGTGCCAGCAGCCCCGGGAGCAATGAGCAGTTCTTC. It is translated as CASSPGSNEQFF.

This CDR3 reads CASSGGTNTEAFF. The CDR3 DNA reads TGTGCCAGCAGCGGGGGGACGAACACTGAAGCTTTCTTT. The chain has TRBV7-6 and TRBJ1-1; the D gene is possibly TRBD1 (5 bases). The CDR3 loop spans 13 amino acids. The germline V gene has CDR1 SGHVS and CDR2 FNYEAQ. The V and J ends lost 5 bases and 1 base respectively, with 8 bases between them.

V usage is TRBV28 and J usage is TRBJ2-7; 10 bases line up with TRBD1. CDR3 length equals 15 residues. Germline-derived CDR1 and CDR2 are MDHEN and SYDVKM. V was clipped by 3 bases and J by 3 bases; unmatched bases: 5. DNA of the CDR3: TGTGCCAGCAGTTTGCTGACAGGGGGCGGCTACGAGCAGTACTTC. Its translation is CASSLLTGGGYEQYF.

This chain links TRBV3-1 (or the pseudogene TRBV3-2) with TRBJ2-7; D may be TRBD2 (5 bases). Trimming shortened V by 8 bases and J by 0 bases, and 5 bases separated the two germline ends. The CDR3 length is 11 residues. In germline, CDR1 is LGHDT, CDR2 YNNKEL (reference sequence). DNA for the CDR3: TGTGCCAGCGGACTCTCCTACGAGCAGTACTTC. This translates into CASGLSYEQYF.

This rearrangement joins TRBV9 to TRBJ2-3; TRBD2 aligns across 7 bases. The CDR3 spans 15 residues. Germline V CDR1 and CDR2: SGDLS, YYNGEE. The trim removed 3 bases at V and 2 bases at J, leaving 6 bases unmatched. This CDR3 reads CASSGEGTDTDTQYF. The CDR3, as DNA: TGTGCCAGCAGCGGGGAGGGCACCGACACAGATACGCAGTATTTT.

CDR3 residues: CATQEGGRYEQYF. CDR3 in DNA: TGTGCCACCCAAGAAGGGGGTCGCTACGAGCAGTACTTC. The chain links TRBV6-6 to TRBJ2-7; maybe TRBD1 (6 bases). The germline gives CDR1 MNHNY, CDR2 SVGAGI (reference sequence). Trimming cost V 10 bases and J 3 bases, with 16 bases left between them. This CDR3 has 13 amino acids.

The CDR3 region has the DNA TGTGCCAGCAGTGCTTGGGGCCTAGCGGGAGACGAGACCCAGTACTTC. Translated, it gives CASSAWGLAGDETQYF. The gene calls are TRBV25-1 and TRBJ2-5; 10 nucleotides align to TRBD2. Germline V gives CDR1 MGHDK, CDR2 SYGVNS. J lost 5 bases, V lost 4 bases, and 10 bases had no gene match. The CDR3 runs 16 residues.

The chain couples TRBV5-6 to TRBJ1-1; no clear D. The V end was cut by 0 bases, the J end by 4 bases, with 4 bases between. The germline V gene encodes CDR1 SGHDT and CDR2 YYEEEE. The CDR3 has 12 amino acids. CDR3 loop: CASSLGLTEAFF. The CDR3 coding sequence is TGTGCCAGCAGCTTGGGACTCACTGAAGCTTTCTTT.

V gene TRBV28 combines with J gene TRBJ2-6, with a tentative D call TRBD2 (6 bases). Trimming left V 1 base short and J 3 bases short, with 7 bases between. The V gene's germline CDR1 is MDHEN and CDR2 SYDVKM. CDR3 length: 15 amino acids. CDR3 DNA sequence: TGTGCCAGCAGTTTATCGGGGGTTGGGGCCAACGTCCTGACTTTC. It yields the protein CASSLSGVGANVLTF.

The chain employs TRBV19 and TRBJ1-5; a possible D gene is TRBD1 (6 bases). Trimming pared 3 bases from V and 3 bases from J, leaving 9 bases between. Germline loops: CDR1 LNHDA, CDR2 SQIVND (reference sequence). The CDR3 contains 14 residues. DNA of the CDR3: TGTGCCAGTAGTATTAGGGACAACAATCAGCCCCAGCATTTT. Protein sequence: CASSIRDNNQPQHF.